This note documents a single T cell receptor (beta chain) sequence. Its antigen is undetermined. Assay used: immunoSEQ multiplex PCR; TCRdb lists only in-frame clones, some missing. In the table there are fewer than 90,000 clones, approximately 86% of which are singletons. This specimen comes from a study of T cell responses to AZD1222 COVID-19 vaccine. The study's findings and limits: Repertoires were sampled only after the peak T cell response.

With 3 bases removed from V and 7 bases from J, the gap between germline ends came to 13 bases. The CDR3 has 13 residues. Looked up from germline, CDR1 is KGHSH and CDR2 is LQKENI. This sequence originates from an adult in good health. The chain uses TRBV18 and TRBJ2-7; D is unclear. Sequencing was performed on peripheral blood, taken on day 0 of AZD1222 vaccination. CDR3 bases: TGTGCCAGCTCACCGATACCATACCTGGAGCAGTACTTC. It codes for CASSPIPYLEQYF.